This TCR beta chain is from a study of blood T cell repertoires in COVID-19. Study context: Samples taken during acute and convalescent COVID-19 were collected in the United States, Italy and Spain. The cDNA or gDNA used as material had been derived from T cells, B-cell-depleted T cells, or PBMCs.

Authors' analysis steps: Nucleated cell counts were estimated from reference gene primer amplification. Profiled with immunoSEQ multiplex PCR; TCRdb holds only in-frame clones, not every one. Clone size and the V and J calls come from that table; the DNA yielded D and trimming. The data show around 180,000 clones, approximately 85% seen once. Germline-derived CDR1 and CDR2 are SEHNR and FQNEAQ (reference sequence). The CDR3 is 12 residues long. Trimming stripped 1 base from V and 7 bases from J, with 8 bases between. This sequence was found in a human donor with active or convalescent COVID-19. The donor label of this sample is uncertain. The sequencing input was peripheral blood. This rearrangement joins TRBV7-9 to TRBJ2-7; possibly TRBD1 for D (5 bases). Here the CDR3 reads CASSLDGAEQYF. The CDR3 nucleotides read TGTGCCAGCAGCTTAGATGGGGCGGAGCAGTACTTC.